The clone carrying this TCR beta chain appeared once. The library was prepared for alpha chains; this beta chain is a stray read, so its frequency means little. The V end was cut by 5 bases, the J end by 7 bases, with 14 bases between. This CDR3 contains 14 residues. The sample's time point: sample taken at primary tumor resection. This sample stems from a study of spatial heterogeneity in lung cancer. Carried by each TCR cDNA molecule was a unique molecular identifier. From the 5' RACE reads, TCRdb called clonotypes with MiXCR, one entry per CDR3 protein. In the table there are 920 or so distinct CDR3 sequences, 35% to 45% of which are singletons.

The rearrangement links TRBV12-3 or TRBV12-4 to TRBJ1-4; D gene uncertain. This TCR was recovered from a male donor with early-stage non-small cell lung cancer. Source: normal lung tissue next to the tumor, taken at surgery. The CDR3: CASSVGRTSEKLFF. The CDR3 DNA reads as TGTGCCAGCAGTGTCGGTAGGACTTCTGAAAAACTGTTTTTT.